Each of the 29 T cell receptor beta chains below was sequenced from the same sample in a study of blood T cell repertoires in COVID-19. The method was immunoSEQ multiplex PCR; TCRdb's version includes in-frame clones alone and lacks a portion of them. The sample yields about 210,000 clones, about 88% seen once. The sequencing sample was made of PBMCs or T cells enriched from blood (not recorded which). The receptors originated from a woman aged 40 to 49 in a cohort exposed to, infected with or recovered from COVID-19 (not recorded which).

CDR3 residues: CASSAFDRDEAFF. CDR3 bases: TGTGCCAGCAGCGCCTTTGACAGGGATGAAGCTTTCTTT. The rearrangement joins TRBV2 to TRBJ1-1; 7 positions match TRBD1. J was trimmed by 7 bases and V by 6 bases; bases with no gene match: 8. Germline CDR1 SNHLY, CDR2 FYNNEI. The CDR3 spans 13 residues.

The V and J genes are TRBV28 and TRBJ1-5; D is perhaps TRBD1 (5 bases). Germline assignment: CDR1 MDHEN and CDR2 SYDVKM. The CDR3 totals 15 residues. V was cut by 7 bases and J by 1 base, with 14 bases left in between. Here the CDR3 reads CASKVGGESNQPQHF. Written as DNA, the CDR3 is TGTGCCAGCAAAGTGGGGGGTGAGAGCAATCAGCCCCAGCATTTT. Full variable domain (rest looked up from reference TRBV28 and TRBJ1-5): DVKVTQSSRYLVKRTGEKVFLECVQDMDHENMFWYRQDPGLGLRLIYFSYDVKMKEKGDIPEGYSVSREKKERFSLILESASTNQTSMYLCASKVGGESNQPQHFGDGTRLSIL.

This chain uses TRBV2 with TRBJ1-4; unclear D gene. Germline CDR1 and CDR2: SNHLY and FYNNEI. The CDR3 consists of 14 residues. V lost 9 bases, J lost 0 bases, and 11 bases lay in between. CDR3 in amino acids: CASSRAATNEKLFF. Written as DNA, the CDR3 is TGTGCCAGTTCGAGGGCTGCAACTAATGAAAAACTGTTTTTT.

The chain carries TRBV9 and TRBJ2-7, with 8 bases aligning to TRBD2. The J segment lost 5 bases and the V segment lost 4 bases, leaving 8 bases of the junction unmatched. This CDR3 has 14 residues. CDR1 is SGDLS and CDR2 is YYNGEE in the germline V gene. For the CDR3, the DNA is TGTGCCAGCAGCCCCGGACGGGGGGGCGACGAGCAGTACTTC. Translated, it gives CASSPGRGGDEQYF.

CDR3: CASSADFSGRSYNEQFF. CDR3 sequence (DNA): TGTGCCAGCAGTGCGGATTTTAGCGGACGCTCCTACAATGAGCAGTTCTTC. The chain links TRBV2 to TRBJ2-1, with D maybe TRBD2 (6 bases). Germline-derived CDR1 and CDR2 are SNHLY and FYNNEI. CDR3 length: 17 amino acids. The ends were cut back, 4 bases at V and 0 bases at J, with 16 bases in the middle.

The genes are TRBV9 and TRBJ2-5, with 7 bases aligning to TRBD2. Germline V gene lookup returns CDR1 SGDLS and CDR2 YYNGEE. This CDR3 has 15 amino acids. V gave up 0 bases and J gave up 5 bases; unmatched junction bases: 7. The CDR3 loop is CASSVGGRAGETQYF. The CDR3 DNA is TGTGCCAGCAGCGTAGGGGGGAGGGCCGGTGAGACCCAGTACTTC. The whole variable domain, remainder taken from reference TRBV9 and TRBJ2-5, is DSGVTQTPKHLITATGQRVTLRCSPRSGDLSVYWYQQSLDQGLQFLIQYYNGEERAKGNILERFSAQQFPDLHSELNLSSLELGDSALYFCASSVGGRAGETQYFGPGTRLLVL.

V is TRBV6-5 and J is TRBJ2-5; 10 bases map to TRBD1. The germline V gene has CDR1 MNHEY and CDR2 SVGAGI. The junction had 2 bases not matched to a gene; V was cut back by 6 bases and J by 4 bases. The CDR3 totals 13 residues. This CDR3 is CASSRDRGETQYF. CDR3 bases: TGTGCCAGCAGCCGGGACAGGGGAGAGACCCAGTACTTC.

The DNA for the CDR3 is TGTGCCAGCAGTTTAGCGCGGACAGGGGGCACAGTCGAGCAGTACTTC. As protein: CASSLARTGGTVEQYF. V is TRBV28 and J is TRBJ2-7; 11 positions agree with TRBD1. The J segment lost 6 bases and the V segment lost 2 bases, leaving 9 bases of the junction unmatched. Looked up from germline, CDR1 is MDHEN and CDR2 is SYDVKM. The CDR3 runs 16 residues. The full variable domain, with the rest looked up from reference TRBV28 and TRBJ2-7, is DVKVTQSSRYLVKRTGEKVFLECVQDMDHENMFWYRQDPGLGLRLIYFSYDVKMKEKGDIPEGYSVSREKKERFSLILESASTNQTSMYLCASSLARTGGTVEQYFGPGTRLTVT.

J is TRBJ1-5 and V is TRBV29-1; D not certain. The CDR3 consists of 12 residues. Germline-derived CDR1 and CDR2 are SQVTM and ANQGSEA. The V end lost 6 bases, the J end lost 5 bases, and 11 bases lay between the germline ends. The CDR3: CSVGEGDQPQHF. CDR3 in DNA: TGCAGCGTGGGCGAGGGAGATCAGCCCCAGCATTTT. The whole variable domain, filled in from reference TRBV29-1 and TRBJ1-5, reads SAVISQKPSRDICQRGTSLTIQCQVDSQVTMMFWYRQQPGQSLTLIATANQGSEATYESGFVIDKFPISRPNLTFSTLTVSNMSPEDSSIYLCSVGEGDQPQHFGDGTRLSIL.

This sequence joins TRBV2 and TRBJ2-7; no clear D. The germline gives CDR1 SNHLY, CDR2 FYNNEI. The CDR3 length is 11 residues. The V and J ends lost 11 bases and 3 bases respectively, with 11 bases between them. As DNA, the CDR3 is TGTGCCGTAAACAGAGACTACGAGCAGTACTTC. Its translation: CAVNRDYEQYF.

A single count supports this clone. The chain is built from TRBV2 and TRBJ2-7; D is perhaps TRBD2 (6 bases). Germline V CDR1 and CDR2: SNHLY, FYNNEI. There are 15 residues in the CDR3. V lost 8 bases, J lost 0 bases, and 17 bases lay in between. The CDR3 DNA sequence: TGTGCCAGCGGAGGGCTGGCAGGGAACTCCTACGAGCAGTACTTC. Its translation is CASGGLAGNSYEQYF.

This clone came up a few times. The chain recombines TRBV18 with TRBJ1-6; TRBD1 agrees at 11 bases. The germline V gene has CDR1 KGHSH and CDR2 LQKENI. The CDR3 consists of 18 residues. V dropped 5 bases and J dropped 8; count of bases not matched to a gene: 14. CDR3 coding DNA: TGTGCCAGCTCATCCACGCCCGTCGGACAGGGGGCTTATTCACCCCTCCACTTT. Protein sequence: CASSSTPVGQGAYSPLHF.

The rearrangement joins TRBV2 to TRBJ1-5; weak D call: TRBD1 (6 bases). Trimming stripped 4 bases from V and 7 bases from J, with 11 bases between. In germline, CDR1 is SNHLY, CDR2 FYNNEI. This CDR3 is built from 13 residues. Here the CDR3 reads CASSGTGSQPQHF. The CDR3 coding sequence is TGTGCCAGCAGTGGAACAGGGAGCCAGCCCCAGCATTTT.

The rearrangement joins TRBV10-2 to TRBJ1-1, with 9 bases identical to TRBD1. The CDR3 length is 14 residues. V trimming: 0 bases; J trimming: 7 bases; junction bases outside the gene matches: 3. Germline V gene sequence: CDR1 WSHSY, CDR2 SAAADI. The CDR3 sequence: CASSESKDRGEAFF. The CDR3 DNA follows: TGCGCCAGCAGTGAGTCGAAGGACAGGGGTGAAGCTTTCTTT.

This chain links TRBV25-1 with TRBJ1-2; tentative D call: TRBD1 (6 bases). The ends were cut back, 8 bases at V and 7 bases at J, with 11 bases in the middle. The CDR3 totals 11 residues. Per the germline V gene, CDR1 is MGHDK and CDR2 is SYGVNS. The CDR3 DNA follows: TGTGCCAGCGTGGGGGCTGGTGGCTACACCTTC. Amino acid sequence: CASVGAGGYTF.

This chain uses TRBV4-1 with TRBJ2-7; D is perhaps TRBD2 (5 bases). The length of the CDR3 is 16 residues. Germline assignment: CDR1 MGHRA and CDR2 YSYEKL. The V and J ends lost 3 bases and 3 bases respectively, with 18 bases between them. In DNA form, the CDR3 reads TGCGCCAGCAGCCATTATCCCCCGGGGATCGGCTACGAGCAGTACTTC. Its protein product is CASSHYPPGIGYEQYF.

V gene TRBV13 combines with J gene TRBJ2-3; TRBD2 matches at 13 bases. With V trimmed by 4 bases and J by 0 bases, 7 bases remained unmatched. There are 18 residues in the CDR3. Germline CDR1 reads PRHDT; CDR2 reads FYEKMQ (reference sequence). The CDR3 DNA sequence: TGTGCCAGCAGCTCCAGACTAGCGGGGGGACCTAGCACAGATACGCAGTATTTT. Protein sequence: CASSSRLAGGPSTDTQYF.

A few counts support this clone. The rearrangement links TRBV7-8 to TRBJ1-2; maybe TRBD1 (5 bases). The V gene lost 6 bases and the J gene lost 3 bases, with 14 bases spanning the gap. Germline-derived CDR1 and CDR2 are SGHVS and FQNEAQ. This CDR3 is 14 amino acids long. This CDR3 reads CASRPRGKDYGYTF. The CDR3 coding sequence is TGTGCCAGCAGGCCTCGGGGGAAGGACTATGGCTACACCTTC. Using reference TRBV7-8 and TRBJ1-2 for the parts outside the CDR3, the full variable domain is GAGVSQSPRYKVAKRGQDVALRCDPISGHVSLFWYQQALGQGPEFLTYFQNEAQLDKSGLPSDRFFAERPEGSVSTLKIQRTQQEDSAVYLCASRPRGKDYGYTFGSGTRLTVV.

The J gene is TRBJ2-2, the V gene TRBV6-5; TRBD1 aligns across 9 bases. Trimming removed 2 bases from V and 6 bases from J; junction bases left unmatched: 4. The CDR3 length is 15 residues. CDR1 is MNHEY, CDR2 SVGAGI, per germline. CDR3 DNA sequence: TGTGCCAGCAGTTACGGGGACAGGGCCCCCGGGGAGCTGTTTTTT. Protein: CASSYGDRAPGELFF.

The V and J genes are TRBV3-1 (or the pseudogene TRBV3-2) and TRBJ1-1, with D possibly matching TRBD1 (5 bases). Germline V lookup: CDR1 LGHDT, CDR2 YNNKEL (reference sequence). The CDR3 has 15 amino acids. Trimming shortened V by 1 base and J by 5 bases, and 14 bases separated the two germline ends. CDR3 sequence: CASSQAVTGGTEAFF. The CDR3 DNA sequence: TGTGCCAGCAGCCAAGCTGTTACAGGTGGGACTGAAGCTTTCTTT.

The V and J genes are TRBV2 and TRBJ2-7, with 7 bases lining up with TRBD1. Germline V lookup: CDR1 SNHLY, CDR2 FYNNEI. This CDR3 spans 13 amino acids. Trimming removed 8 bases from V and 1 base from J; junction bases left unmatched: 5. CDR3 DNA: TGTGCCAGCGGACGACAGGGTTCCTACGAGCAGTACTTC. Its protein product is CASGRQGSYEQYF.

The chain uses TRBV7-9 and TRBJ1-4; D unresolved. The CDR3 runs 13 residues. V lost 1 base and J lost 5, with 5 bases in between. Germline V CDR1 and CDR2: SEHNR, FQNEAQ (reference sequence). The CDR3 loop reads CASSLVLNEKLFF. The CDR3 nucleotides are TGTGCCAGCAGCTTAGTCCTGAATGAAAAACTGTTTTTT. Supplemented by reference TRBV7-9 and TRBJ1-4, the full variable domain reads DTGVSQNPRHKITKRGQNVTFRCDPISEHNRLYWYRQTLGQGPEFLTYFQNEAQLEKSRLLSDRFSAERPKGSFSTLEIQRTEQGDSAMYLCASSLVLNEKLFFGSGTQLSVL.

V usage is TRBV14 and J usage is TRBJ2-5; TRBD2 matches 11 bases. The CDR3 is made up of 15 amino acids. Trimming at V came to 4 bases and at J to 5 bases, leaving 6 bases not matched to a gene. Germline V CDR1 and CDR2: SGHDN, FVKESK. The CDR3 DNA reads as TGTGCCAGCAGCCCCCTAGCGGGAGGCAGTGAGACCCAGTACTTC. This sequence encodes CASSPLAGGSETQYF.

Only one count was recorded for this clone. This chain links TRBV19 with TRBJ1-2; D remains ambiguous. Germline V CDR1 and CDR2: LNHDA, SQIVND (reference sequence). CDR3 size: 13 residues. V was shortened by 6 bases and J by 8 bases, with 16 bases between the two germline ends. CDR3 DNA sequence: TGTGCCAGTAGCCTGAAAGAGAACTGGGGCTACACCTTC. Translated: CASSLKENWGYTF.

The V call is TRBV4-1, the J call TRBJ1-1, with D perhaps matching TRBD1 (5 bases). Germline V CDR1 and CDR2: MGHRA, YSYEKL. The CDR3 extends over 17 amino acids. Trimming took off 0 bases at V and 5 bases at J, with 19 bases between the two ends. Here the CDR3 reads CASSQDTSKGWGTEAFF. As DNA, the CDR3 is TGCGCCAGCAGCCAAGATACGAGTAAGGGGTGGGGAACTGAAGCTTTCTTT.

The chain carries TRBV4-1 and TRBJ1-4, with D uncertain. V shed 0 bases and J shed 8 bases, with 16 bases lying between them. The CDR3 extends over 16 amino acids. CDR1 is MGHRA, CDR2 YSYEKL, per germline. The chain's CDR3 is CASSQDAGLEEEKLFF. Written as DNA, the CDR3 is TGCGCCAGCAGCCAAGACGCCGGCCTCGAGGAGGAAAAACTGTTTTTT.

The rearrangement uses TRBV23-1 and TRBJ1-1, with no clear D. TRBV23-1 is an ORF; its function is uncertain. Deletions cut 3 bases from V and 5 bases from J, with 10 bases between. The CDR3 runs 13 residues. The CDR3 reads CASSHGWRTEAFF. The CDR3 nucleotides read TGCGCCAGCAGTCACGGGTGGAGGACTGAAGCTTTCTTT.

J is TRBJ1-1 and V is TRBV28; tentative D call: TRBD1 (5 bases). Germline CDR1 and CDR2: MDHEN and SYDVKM. Between the trimmed V and J ends, which lost 6 bases and 2 bases, there was a span of 13 bases. The CDR3 has 14 amino acids. The CDR3 loop reads CASRGTGVNTEAFF. CDR3 DNA sequence: TGTGCCAGCAGAGGGACGGGGGTAAACACTGAAGCTTTCTTT.

The chain recombines TRBV3-1 (or the pseudogene TRBV3-2) with TRBJ1-6, with unresolved D. The germline V gene encodes CDR1 LGHDT and CDR2 YNNKEL (reference sequence). This CDR3 spans 14 amino acids. V was trimmed by 0 bases and J by 7 bases, leaving 7 bases between them. DNA for the CDR3: TGTGCCAGCAGCCAAGAGGGCTCGAATTCACCCCTCCACTTT. Its protein is CASSQEGSNSPLHF.